The present T cell receptor (beta chain) was sequenced within a study of T cell repertoires in cytomegalovirus infection. TCRdb re-called the reads with MiXCR, one entry per CDR3 protein. The data show under 850,000 distinct CDR3 sequences, under 40% seen once. Overall study results and limits: Summed frequency of public TCR beta families distinguished CMV carriers with the relevant HLA.

This clonotype was seen ten or more times. Its antigen is still unknown. Germline lookup yields CDR1 SGHVS and CDR2 FQNEAQ. This CDR3 has 14 residues. V was trimmed by 2 bases and J by 4 bases, leaving 10 bases between them. The sequence came from a human donor in good health (CMV status not recorded). Some clones in this sample may be carry-over from other donors' samples. Material for sequencing was PBMCs. This chain joins TRBV7-8 and TRBJ2-3; D might be TRBD2 (5 bases). CDR3 DNA: TGTGCCAGCAGCTTAAGGGAGACCTCAGATACGCAGTATTTT. As protein: CASSLRETSDTQYF.